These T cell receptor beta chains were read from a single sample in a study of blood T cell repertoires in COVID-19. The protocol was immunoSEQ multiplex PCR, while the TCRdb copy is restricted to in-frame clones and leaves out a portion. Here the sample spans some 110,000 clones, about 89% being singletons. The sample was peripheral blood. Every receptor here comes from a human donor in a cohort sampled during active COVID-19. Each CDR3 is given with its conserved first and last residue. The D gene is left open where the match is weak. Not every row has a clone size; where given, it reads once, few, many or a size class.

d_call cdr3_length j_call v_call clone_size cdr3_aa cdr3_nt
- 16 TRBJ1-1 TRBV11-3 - CASSPGSGGAGTEAFF TGTGCCAGCAGCCCCGGGTCTGGGGGAGCGGGCACTGAAGCTTTCTTT
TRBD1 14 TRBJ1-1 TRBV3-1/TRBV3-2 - CASSHAGGGTEAFF TGTGCCAGCAGCCATGCAGGGGGCGGCACTGAAGCTTTCTTT
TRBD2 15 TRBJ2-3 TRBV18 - CASSPPSGSTDTQYF TGTGCCAGCTCACCCCCTAGCGGCAGCACAGATACGCAGTATTTT
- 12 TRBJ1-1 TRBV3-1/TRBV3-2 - CASSRDTGRAFF TGTGCCAGCAGCCGGGACACCGGAAGGGCTTTCTTT
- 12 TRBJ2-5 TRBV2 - CATSPRQETQYF TGTGCCACTAGCCCACGACAAGAGACCCAGTACTTC
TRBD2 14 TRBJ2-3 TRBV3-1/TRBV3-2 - CAIGASGSPDTQYF TGTGCCATCGGAGCTAGCGGGTCGCCAGATACGCAGTATTTT
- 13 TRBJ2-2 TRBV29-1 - CSVPRGGTGELFF TGCAGCGTTCCCCGGGGTGGCACCGGGGAGCTGTTTTTT
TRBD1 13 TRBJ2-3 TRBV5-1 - CASSSGQGETQYF TGCGCCAGCAGCTCTGGACAGGGGGAGACGCAGTATTTT
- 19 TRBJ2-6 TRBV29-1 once CSVEEEGRIGVPGANVLTF TGCAGCGTTGAAGAGGAGGGCAGGATCGGGGTCCCTGGGGCCAACGTCCTGACTTTC
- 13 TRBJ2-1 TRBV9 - CASSVSQYNEQFF TGTGCCAGCAGCGTAAGTCAGTACAATGAGCAGTTCTTC
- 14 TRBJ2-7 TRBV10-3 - CAIRVDRSSYEQYF TGTGCCATCAGGGTAGATCGTAGCTCCTACGAGCAGTACTTC
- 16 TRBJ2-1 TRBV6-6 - CASSPPRAGLYNEQFF TGTGCCAGCAGTCCCCCTCGGGCGGGACTCTACAATGAGCAGTTCTTC
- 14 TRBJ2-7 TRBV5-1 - CASSFSSGPYEQYF TGCGCCAGCAGCTTCTCCAGCGGTCCCTACGAGCAGTACTTC
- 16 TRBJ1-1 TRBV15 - CATSRATTGLNTEAFF TGTGCTACCAGCAGAGCGACGACAGGATTGAACACTGAAGCTTTCTTT
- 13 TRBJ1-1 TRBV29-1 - CSVRQETNTEAFF TGCAGCGTACGACAGGAAACGAACACTGAAGCTTTCTTT
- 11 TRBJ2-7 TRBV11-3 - CASSLADEQYF TGTGCCAGCAGCTTGGCAGACGAGCAGTACTTC
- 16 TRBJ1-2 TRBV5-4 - CASSLVGGRGTHGYTF TGTGCCAGCAGCTTGGTTGGGGGTCGGGGGACCCATGGCTACACCTTC
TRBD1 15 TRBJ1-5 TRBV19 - CASSMGTGGNQPQHF TGTGCCAGTAGTATGGGGACAGGGGGAAATCAGCCCCAGCATTTT
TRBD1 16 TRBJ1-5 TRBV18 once CASSPFRDRINQPQHF TGTGCCAGCTCACCATTTCGGGACAGGATAAATCAGCCCCAGCATTTT
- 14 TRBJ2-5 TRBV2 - CASSVRQGRETQYF TGTGCCAGCAGTGTGAGGCAGGGAAGAGAGACCCAGTACTTC
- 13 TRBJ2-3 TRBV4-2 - CASSPPGTDTQYF TGTGCCAGCAGTCCTCCGGGGACAGATACGCAGTATTTT
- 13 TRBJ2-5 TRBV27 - CASSLFRGRTQYF TGTGCCAGCAGTTTGTTCCGAGGGAGGACCCAGTACTTC
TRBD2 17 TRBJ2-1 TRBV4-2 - CASSQGTSGGALGEQFF TGTGCCAGCAGCCAAGGGACTAGCGGGGGGGCCCTGGGTGAGCAGTTCTTC
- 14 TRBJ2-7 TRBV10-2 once CASLTMGLTYEQYF TGCGCCAGCCTGACAATGGGACTCACCTACGAGCAGTACTTC
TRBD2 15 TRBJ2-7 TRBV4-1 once CASSQRTSGIYEQYF TGCGCCAGCAGCCAGAGGACTAGCGGGATCTACGAGCAGTACTTC
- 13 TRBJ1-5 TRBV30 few CAWSPVPNQPQHF TGTGCCTGGAGTCCTGTTCCTAATCAGCCCCAGCATTTT
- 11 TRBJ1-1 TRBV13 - CASSQATEAFF TGTGCCAGCAGCCAGGCCACTGAAGCTTTCTTT
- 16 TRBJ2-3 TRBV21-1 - CASSNKAPKTSDTQYF TGTGCCAGCAGCAATAAAGCCCCTAAAACGTCGGATACGCAGTATTTT
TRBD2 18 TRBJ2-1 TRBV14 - CASSPSRWREKGYNEQFF TGTGCCAGCAGCCCTAGTAGGTGGCGGGAGAAAGGCTACAATGAGCAGTTCTTC
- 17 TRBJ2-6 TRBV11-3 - CASSLEPVGAGANVLTF TGTGCCAGCAGCTTAGAGCCGGTCGGGGCTGGGGCCAACGTCCTGACTTTC
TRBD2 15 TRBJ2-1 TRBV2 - CASSLLAGGNNEQFF TGTGCCAGCAGCCTCCTAGCGGGAGGAAACAATGAGCAGTTCTTC
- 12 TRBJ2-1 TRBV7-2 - CASSPAANEQFF TGTGCCAGCAGCCCCGCGGCAAATGAGCAGTTCTTC
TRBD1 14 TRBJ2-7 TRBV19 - CASSSSGGSYEQYF TGTGCCAGTAGTTCCTCAGGGGGCTCCTACGAGCAGTACTTC
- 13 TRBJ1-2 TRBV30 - CAWTPGTIYGYTF TGTGCCTGGACCCCCGGGACTATCTATGGCTACACCTTC
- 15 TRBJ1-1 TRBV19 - CASSMVATPRTEAFF TGTGCCAGTAGTATGGTTGCGACTCCACGGACTGAAGCTTTCTTT
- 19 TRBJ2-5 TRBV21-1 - CASSRKRGILTGVGETQYF TGTGCCAGCAGCAGGAAAAGGGGGATCCTGACAGGGGTGGGTGAGACCCAGTACTTC
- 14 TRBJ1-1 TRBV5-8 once CASSTPTGLAEAFF TGTGCCAGCAGCACACCGACAGGTTTGGCTGAAGCTTTCTTT
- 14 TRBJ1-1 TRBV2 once CATALEGRNTEAFF TGTGCCACCGCGCTTGAGGGAAGGAACACTGAAGCTTTCTTT
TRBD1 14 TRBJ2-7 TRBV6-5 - CASSYSRTGNEQYF TGTGCCAGCAGTTACTCGAGGACAGGGAACGAGCAGTACTTC
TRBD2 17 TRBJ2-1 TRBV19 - CASSIGLSGRVKNEQFF TGTGCCAGTAGTATAGGTCTCTCCGGGAGGGTAAAGAATGAGCAGTTCTTC
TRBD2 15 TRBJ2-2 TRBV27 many CASTMGLASTGELFF TGTGCCAGCACCATGGGACTAGCGAGCACCGGGGAGCTGTTTTTT
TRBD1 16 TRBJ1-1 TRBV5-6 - CASTRGSGGRYTEAFF TGTGCCAGCACCAGGGGGTCAGGGGGCCGGTACACTGAAGCTTTCTTT
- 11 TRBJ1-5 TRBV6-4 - CASTYNQPQHF TGTGCCAGCACTTACAATCAGCCCCAGCATTTT
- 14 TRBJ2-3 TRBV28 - CASSRQVLTDTQYF TGTGCCAGCAGTAGACAAGTTCTTACAGATACGCAGTATTTT